Listed below are T cell receptor beta chains from one sample, sequenced in a study of T cells after yellow fever vaccination. One entry per CDR3 protein, called by TCRdb with MiXCR from the 5' RACE reads. The sample lists around 320,000 distinct CDR3 sequences, around 4.4% seen once, with less than 20% in the top ten. The sequences come from PBMCs, collected 15 days after the yellow fever booster vaccination. Source of these receptors: a man between 18 and 29 years old who received the YFV17D yellow fever vaccine. Each CDR3 is given with its conserved first and last residue. Each record gives: D gene, J gene, V gene, clone size, CDR3 protein, CDR3 DNA. The D gene is left open where the match is weak. Not all rows give a size; the values are once, few, many and, for expanded clones, a class.

>.|TRBJ2-1|TRBV5-1|many
CASSLEGHNEQFF
TGCGCCAGCAGCTTGGAGGGTCACAATGAGCAGTTCTTC
>TRBD1|TRBJ2-2|TRBV15|few
CATSRPTGLGTGELFF
TGTGCCACCAGCAGGCCGACAGGGTTGGGGACCGGGGAGCTGTTTTTT
>.|TRBJ2-2|TRBV7-2|.
CASSLMAGSNTGELFF
TGTGCCAGCAGCCTAATGGCAGGGTCGAACACCGGGGAGCTGTTTTTT
>.|TRBJ1-1|TRBV12-3/TRBV12-4|few
CASSFQEQTEAFF
TGTGCCAGCAGTTTCCAGGAGCAGACTGAAGCTTTCTTT
>.|TRBJ2-1|TRBV11-2|.
CASTLGSTNEQFF
TGTGCCAGCACCTTAGGTAGCACGAATGAGCAGTTCTTC
>.|TRBJ2-5|TRBV20-1|.
CSASDGPRTQYF
TGCAGTGCTAGTGATGGGCCACGGACCCAGTACTTC
>.|TRBJ2-1|TRBV5-1|few
CASSLDLPVLMGQFF
TGCGCCAGCAGCTTGGATCTCCCAGTCCTAATGGGGCAGTTCTTC
>TRBD2|TRBJ2-1|TRBV7-6|.
CASSSRTSGREYNEQFF
TGTGCCAGCAGCTCGAGGACTAGCGGGAGAGAGTACAATGAGCAGTTCTTC
>.|TRBJ2-2|TRBV11-2|.
CASRSPKRGSNTGELFF
TGTGCCAGCCGGTCCCCCAAACGGGGGAGCAACACCGGGGAGCTGTTTTTT
>.|TRBJ1-1|TRBV4-2|few
CASSQGVAGDTEAFF
TGTGCCAGCAGCCAAGGAGTCGCGGGCGACACTGAAGCTTTCTTT
>.|TRBJ1-4|TRBV5-1|few
CASSLAGQGGGKLFF
TGCGCCAGCAGCTTGGCCGGACAAGGCGGGGGAAAACTGTTTTTT
>.|TRBJ2-7|TRBV6-6|many
CASRGPGVSYEQYF
TGTGCCAGCAGGGGTCCAGGGGTGTCCTACGAGCAGTACTTC
>.|TRBJ1-6|TRBV15|many
CATSRVGQNSPLHF
TGTGCCACCAGCAGAGTCGGGCAGAATTCACCCCTCCACTTT
>.|TRBJ2-5|TRBV7-2|few
CASSAPFRAETQYF
TGTGCCAGCAGCGCGCCTTTTCGGGCGGAGACCCAGTACTTC
>.|TRBJ2-6|TRBV7-9|many
CASSQSGANVLTF
TGTGCCAGCAGCCAGTCTGGGGCCAACGTCCTGACTTTC
>.|TRBJ1-1|TRBV12-3/TRBV12-4|few
CASTGGRLSTEAFF
TGTGCCAGCACCGGAGGGAGGTTGAGCACTGAAGCTTTCTTT
>.|TRBJ2-5|TRBV5-8|many
CASSGIVKTQYF
TGTGCCAGCAGCGGCATCGTGAAGACCCAGTACTTC
>.|TRBJ2-7|TRBV6-5|many
CASSYSSKSSYEQYF
TGTGCCAGCAGTTACAGTTCTAAGAGCTCCTACGAGCAGTACTTC
>TRBD1|TRBJ1-2|TRBV20-1|.
CSAREPQGNYGYTF
TGCAGTGCTAGAGAGCCACAGGGGAACTATGGCTACACCTTC
>.|TRBJ1-5|TRBV19|once
CASSIQSNQPQHF
TGTGCCAGTAGTATCCAGAGCAATCAGCCCCAGCATTTT
>.|TRBJ2-2|TRBV12-3/TRBV12-4|few
CASSPAVLNTGELFF
TGTGCCAGCAGCCCCGCGGTCCTCAACACCGGGGAGCTGTTTTTT
>.|TRBJ2-5|TRBV10-2|.
CASSGAGQLETQYF
TGCGCCAGCAGCGGGGCGGGGCAATTGGAGACCCAGTACTTC
>.|TRBJ1-2|TRBV7-2|few
CASSLEIDGKDGYTF
TGTGCCAGCAGCTTAGAGATCGACGGAAAGGATGGCTACACCTTC
>TRBD2|TRBJ2-2|TRBV10-1|few
CATSSGGNTGELFF
TGCGCCACCTCTAGCGGGGGGAACACCGGGGAGCTGTTTTTT
>.|TRBJ1-2|TRBV6-5|.
CASSDPGFGYTF
TGTGCCAGCAGTGACCCAGGGTTTGGCTACACCTTC
>TRBD2|TRBJ2-3|TRBV28|many
CASRRGGLDTQYF
TGTGCCAGCCGGCGGGGGGGCTTAGATACGCAGTATTTT
>.|TRBJ2-7|TRBV12-3/TRBV12-4|many
CASTWAGLDEQYF
TGTGCCAGCACCTGGGCGGGTTTGGACGAGCAGTACTTC
>.|TRBJ2-7|TRBV21-1|.
CASSNNVTSGGQSYEQYF
TGTGCCAGCAGCAACAACGTGACTAGCGGGGGCCAATCCTACGAGCAGTACTTC
>TRBD2|TRBJ2-4|TRBV6-2/TRBV6-3|many
CASSSTWFVRGINIQYF
TGTGCCAGCAGTTCTACTTGGTTCGTGCGGGGGATAAACATTCAGTACTTC
>.|TRBJ1-4|TRBV6-5|many
CASSYLDGHEKLFF
TGTGCCAGCAGTTACCTCGACGGACATGAAAAACTGTTTTTT
>.|TRBJ2-7|TRBV7-2|many
CASSLVSDAAYAQYF
TGTGCCAGCAGCTTAGTATCCGATGCCGCCTACGCGCAGTACTTC
>.|TRBJ2-5|TRBV11-2|.
CASSLVEGIVTQYF
TGTGCCAGCAGCTTAGTTGAGGGAATCGTGACCCAGTACTTC
>TRBD1|TRBJ1-1|TRBV4-3|many
CASSHPGQTNTEAFF
TGCGCCAGCAGCCACCCGGGACAGACAAACACTGAAGCTTTCTTT
>.|TRBJ2-7|TRBV15|many
CATSRDLTGLSSYEQYF
TGTGCCACCAGCAGAGATCTCACGGGACTGAGCTCCTACGAGCAGTACTTC
>TRBD1|TRBJ2-1|TRBV30|many
CAWRGDSYNEQFF
TGTGCCTGGAGGGGGGACAGTTACAATGAGCAGTTCTTC
>TRBD2|TRBJ2-6|TRBV4-1|many
CASSRAGVITGANVLTF
TGCGCCAGCAGCCGGGCGGGGGTAATCACTGGGGCCAACGTCCTGACTTTC
>TRBD1|TRBJ2-3|TRBV6-4|many
CASSDSQGSTDTQYF
TGTGCCAGCAGTGACTCACAGGGGTCAACAGATACGCAGTATTTT
>.|TRBJ2-3|TRBV5-1|.
CASSVGALDTQYF
TGCGCCAGCAGTGTAGGGGCTCTGGATACGCAGTATTTT
>.|TRBJ1-5|TRBV20-1|few
CSARDPGNQPQHF
TGCAGTGCTAGAGATCCCGGGAATCAGCCCCAGCATTTT
>TRBD1|TRBJ2-2|TRBV11-1|many
CASSSGQGAAGELFF
TGTGCCAGCAGTTCAGGACAGGGGGCTGCCGGGGAGCTGTTTTTT
>TRBD2|TRBJ2-1|TRBV9|.
CASNLAGGIDEQFF
TGTGCCAGCAACCTAGCGGGGGGAATCGATGAGCAGTTCTTC
>.|TRBJ1-2|TRBV19|few
CASSIRSTEYGYTF
TGTGCCAGTAGTATACGGAGCACCGAGTATGGCTACACCTTC
>.|TRBJ2-2|TRBV6-6|few
CASIDWRANTGELFF
TGTGCCAGCATTGACTGGCGGGCGAACACCGGGGAGCTGTTTTTT
>.|TRBJ2-3|TRBV7-9|.
CASSWEPDTQYF
TGTGCCAGCAGCTGGGAGCCAGATACGCAGTATTTT
>.|TRBJ2-5|TRBV4-2|few
CASSQPLTQGAKTQYF
TGTGCCAGCAGCCAACCCCTCACCCAGGGCGCCAAGACCCAGTACTTC
>.|TRBJ2-5|TRBV9|.
CASSNRDSQETQYF
TGTGCCAGCAGCAACCGGGACTCCCAAGAGACCCAGTACTTC
>.|TRBJ2-1|TRBV5-4|.
CASTPHSGNEQFF
TGTGCCAGCACTCCCCACTCGGGCAATGAGCAGTTCTTC
>.|TRBJ2-6|TRBV5-1|few
CASSLGGAIRGANVLTF
TGCGCCAGCAGCTTGGGCGGGGCTATCAGAGGGGCCAACGTCCTGACTTTC
>TRBD1|TRBJ2-4|TRBV7-2|.
CASSSGTGGWYIQYF
TGTGCCAGCAGCTCCGGGACAGGGGGCTGGTACATTCAGTACTTC
>.|TRBJ1-4|TRBV7-3|.
CASSLTFPGGTNEKLFF
TGTGCCAGCAGCTTAACATTTCCGGGTGGAACTAATGAAAAACTGTTTTTT
>.|TRBJ1-5|TRBV15|few
CARGRTEGNQPQHF
TGTGCCAGAGGACGGACTGAGGGCAATCAGCCCCAGCATTTT
>.|TRBJ2-4|TRBV7-9|many
CASSTNLRAGAPGNIQYF
TGTGCCAGCAGCACCAATCTCCGGGCGGGGGCCCCGGGAAACATTCAGTACTTC
>.|TRBJ2-7|TRBV20-1|many
CSARGVAYEQYF
TGCAGTGCTAGAGGTGTAGCCTACGAGCAGTACTTC
>.|TRBJ1-3|TRBV7-2|few
CASSRDNSGNTIYF
TGTGCCAGCAGCCGGGACAACTCTGGAAACACCATATATTTT
>.|TRBJ1-2|TRBV5-1|many
CASSLDGTQPGGYTF
TGCGCCAGCAGCTTGGATGGGACACAACCCGGGGGCTACACCTTC
>.|TRBJ2-3|TRBV10-3|many
CAISESLTHTTDTQYF
TGTGCCATCAGTGAGTCGCTCACCCACACGACAGATACGCAGTATTTT
>.|TRBJ1-6|TRBV6-5|.
CASNLQGLNGSPLHF
TGTGCCAGCAATTTACAGGGTCTTAATGGATCACCCCTCCACTTT
>TRBD1|TRBJ1-5|TRBV11-2|.
CASSTRGGGQGTDSNQPQHF
TGTGCCAGCAGCACGAGGGGCGGGGGACAGGGGACAGATAGCAATCAGCCCCAGCATTTT
>TRBD2|TRBJ2-3|TRBV7-2|.
CASSLLGGAGTDTQYF
TGTGCCAGCAGCTTACTCGGGGGGGCCGGCACAGATACGCAGTATTTT
>.|TRBJ2-1|TRBV10-3|many
CAIQTARHNEQFF
TGTGCCATCCAAACTGCTCGGCACAATGAGCAGTTCTTC